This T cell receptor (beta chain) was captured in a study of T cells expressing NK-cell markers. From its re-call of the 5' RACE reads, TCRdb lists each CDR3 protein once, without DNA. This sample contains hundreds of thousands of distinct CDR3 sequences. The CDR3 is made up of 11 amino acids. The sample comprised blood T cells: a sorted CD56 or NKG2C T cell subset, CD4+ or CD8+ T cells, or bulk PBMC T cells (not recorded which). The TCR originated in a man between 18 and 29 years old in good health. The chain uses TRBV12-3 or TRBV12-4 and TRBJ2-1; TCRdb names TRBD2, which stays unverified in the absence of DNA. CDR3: CASSPGTSQFF.